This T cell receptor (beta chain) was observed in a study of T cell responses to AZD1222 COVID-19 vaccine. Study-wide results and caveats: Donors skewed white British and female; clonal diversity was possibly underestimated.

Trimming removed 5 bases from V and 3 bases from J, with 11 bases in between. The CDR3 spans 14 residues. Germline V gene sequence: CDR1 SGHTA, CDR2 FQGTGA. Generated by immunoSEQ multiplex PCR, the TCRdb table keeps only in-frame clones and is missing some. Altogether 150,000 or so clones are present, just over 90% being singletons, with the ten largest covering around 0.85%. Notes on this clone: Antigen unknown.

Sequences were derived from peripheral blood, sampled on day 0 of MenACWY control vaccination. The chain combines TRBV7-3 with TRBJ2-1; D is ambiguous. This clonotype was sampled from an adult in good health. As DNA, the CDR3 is TGTGCCAGCAGCGGCCCAGCAGGCTACAATGAGCAGTTCTTC. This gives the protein CASSGPAGYNEQFF.